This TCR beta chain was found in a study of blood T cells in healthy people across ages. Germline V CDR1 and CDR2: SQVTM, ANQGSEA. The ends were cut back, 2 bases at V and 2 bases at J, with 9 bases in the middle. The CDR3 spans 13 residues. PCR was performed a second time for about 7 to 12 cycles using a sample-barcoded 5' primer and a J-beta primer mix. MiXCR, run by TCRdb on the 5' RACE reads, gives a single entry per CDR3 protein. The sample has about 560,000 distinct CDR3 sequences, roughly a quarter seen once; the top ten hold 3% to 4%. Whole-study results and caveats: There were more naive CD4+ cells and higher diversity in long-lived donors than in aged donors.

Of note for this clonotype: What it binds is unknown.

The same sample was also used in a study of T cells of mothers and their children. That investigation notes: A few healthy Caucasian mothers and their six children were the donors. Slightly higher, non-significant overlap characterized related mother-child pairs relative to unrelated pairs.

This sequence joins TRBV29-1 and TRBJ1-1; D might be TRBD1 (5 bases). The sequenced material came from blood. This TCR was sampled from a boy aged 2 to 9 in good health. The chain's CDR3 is CSVEQGPNTEAFF. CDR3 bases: TGCAGCGTTGAACAGGGACCTAACACTGAAGCTTTCTTT.